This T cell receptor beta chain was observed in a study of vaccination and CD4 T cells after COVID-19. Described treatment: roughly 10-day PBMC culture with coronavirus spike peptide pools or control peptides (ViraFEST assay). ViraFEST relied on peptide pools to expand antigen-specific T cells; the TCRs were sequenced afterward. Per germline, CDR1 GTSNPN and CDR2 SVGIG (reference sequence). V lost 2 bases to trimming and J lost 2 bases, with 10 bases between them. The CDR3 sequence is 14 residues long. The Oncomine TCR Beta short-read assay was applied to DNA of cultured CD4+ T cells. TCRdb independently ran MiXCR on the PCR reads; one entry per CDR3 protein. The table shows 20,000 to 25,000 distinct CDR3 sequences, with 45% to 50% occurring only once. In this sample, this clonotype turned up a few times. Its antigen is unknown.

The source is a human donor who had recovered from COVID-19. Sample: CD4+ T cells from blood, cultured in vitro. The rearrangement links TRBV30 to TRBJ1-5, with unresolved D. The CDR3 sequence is CAWSHDLGNQPQHF. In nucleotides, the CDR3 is TGTGCCTGGAGTCACGATCTCGGCAATCAGCCCCAGCATTTT.